This T cell receptor (beta chain) originates from a study of shared clonotypes between healthy human individuals. Looking at the study overall: Three plates each covered CD4 naive and memory; CD8 naive two, CD8 memory one.

In the case of this clone: The antigen remains unidentified.

The germline V gene encodes CDR1 GTSNPN and CDR2 SVGIG (reference sequence). This CDR3 comprises 15 residues. Trimming removed 4 bases at V and 0 bases at J, with 13 bases between. Study results and caveats: Clonotype sharing among donors, it was expected, would be affected by sequencing depth.

Generated by immunoSEQ multiplex PCR, the TCRdb table keeps only in-frame clones and is missing some. The sample includes about 960,000 clones, over 75% of them seen just once. The source material was memory CD4+ T cells sorted from blood. Stated subset: CD45RA-negative fraction. J is TRBJ2-1 and V is TRBV30; TRBD1 might be the D (6 bases). The sequence was obtained from a man aged 18 to 29 in good health. For the CDR3, the DNA is TGTGCCTGGATCATGGGGGCATCCTCCTACAATGAGCAGTTCTTC. It specifies CAWIMGASSYNEQFF.